Presented here are 21 T cell receptor beta chains from one specimen sequenced in a study of shared clonotypes between healthy human individuals. Produced via immunoSEQ multiplex PCR; TCRdb's table is partial and in-frame only. The data hold around 600,000 clones, with 95% to 98% observed a single time. Material for sequencing was naive CD4+ T cells sorted from blood. Subset here: CD45RA+ positively selected. These receptors all come from a woman aged 25 to 45 in good health.

The chain uses TRBV9 and TRBJ2-1; 8 bases are a match to TRBD2. The CDR3 spans 18 residues. J lost 6 bases, V lost 4 bases, and 18 bases had no gene match. From germline, CDR1 is SGDLS and CDR2 YYNGEE. For the CDR3, the DNA is TGTGCCAGCAGCAAACCGCCACTACTAGCGGCGGGTGTCAATGAGCAGTTCTTC. Amino acids: CASSKPPLLAAGVNEQFF. Variable domain in full (rest from reference TRBV9 and TRBJ2-1): DSGVTQTPKHLITATGQRVTLRCSPRSGDLSVYWYQQSLDQGLQFLIQYYNGEERAKGNILERFSAQQFPDLHSELNLSSLELGDSALYFCASSKPPLLAAGVNEQFFGPGTRLTVL.

The CDR3 DNA reads TGTGCCAGCGCTGGACAGGGTCACACCGGGGAGCTGTTTTTT. Its translation is CASAGQGHTGELFF. The chain couples TRBV11-1 to TRBJ2-2; 8 positions agree with TRBD1. Germline V gene data show CDR1 as SGHAT and CDR2 as FQDESV (reference sequence). Unmatched junction bases numbered 5, after V lost 8 bases and J lost 3 bases. CDR3 length: 14 amino acids.

As regards this clone: Additional DNA sequences in this sample encode the identical CDR3. The chain's CDR3 is CASSLSGLNTGELFF. DNA of the CDR3: TGCGCCAGCAGCTTGTCAGGCCTGAACACCGGGGAGCTGTTTTTT. This sequence joins TRBV5-1 and TRBJ2-2, with unresolved D. CDR1 SGHRS and CDR2 YFSETQ come from the germline V gene. This CDR3 is 15 amino acids long. Trimming removed 1 base at V and 1 base at J, with 8 bases between.

This chain links TRBV5-6 with TRBJ2-7; 12 bases are shared with TRBD2. Germline V gives CDR1 SGHDT, CDR2 YYEEEE. There are 14 residues in the CDR3. With V trimmed by 6 bases and J by 2 bases, 3 bases remained unmatched. CDR3 region: CASKLAGGTYEQYF. The DNA of the CDR3 is TGTGCCAGCAAACTAGCGGGAGGAACCTACGAGCAGTACTTC.

This clone has only one observation. The rearrangement joins TRBV7-9 to TRBJ2-5; 10 nucleotides line up with TRBD2. The last part of the DNA fits TRBJ2-7 better; the J call may be wrong. The CDR3 sequence is 12 residues long. Germline assignment: CDR1 SEHNR and CDR2 FQNEAQ (reference sequence). CDR3 in DNA: TGTGCCAGCTCTAGCGGGAGATACGAGCAGTACTTC. Its translation: CASSSGRYEQYF.

The rearrangement links TRBV28 to TRBJ1-2, with D unclear. The CDR3 is 14 residues long. V lost 6 bases to trimming and J lost 4 bases, with 15 bases between them. CDR1 is MDHEN and CDR2 is SYDVKM in the germline V gene. This CDR3 is CASSPGRSSYGYTF. The CDR3 DNA reads as TGTGCCAGCAGCCCCGGGAGGTCCAGCTATGGCTACACCTTC.

This clone was seen once. The chain joins TRBV28 to TRBJ2-5; D is possibly TRBD2 (9 bases). The J call may be in error: the DNA end matches TRBJ2-7 better. This CDR3 is built from 13 residues. The germline V gene encodes CDR1 MDHEN and CDR2 SYDVKM. The CDR3 here is CASSGGQAYEQYF. In DNA, the CDR3 is TGTGCCAGTAGCGGGGGACAGGCCTACGAGCAGTACTTC.

This clone occurred once. This sample also contains other DNA sequences that code for the same CDR3. The chain links TRBV7-9 to TRBJ1-1; no firm D call. The CDR3 spans 13 residues. V lost 1 base, J lost 2 bases, and 5 bases lay in between. From germline, CDR1 is SEHNR and CDR2 FQNEAQ (reference sequence). CDR3 in DNA: TGTGCCAGCAGCTTAGAAGGTAACACTGAAGCTTTCTTT. This translates into CASSLEGNTEAFF.

As DNA, the CDR3 is TGTGCCAGCAGCTCCGGGGGGCACACTGAAGCTTTCTTT. The encoded protein is CASSSGGHTEAFF. This chain connects TRBV11-2 to TRBJ1-1; a weak D match, TRBD1 (6 bases). CDR3 length: 13 amino acids. Deletions cut 4 bases from V and 3 bases from J, with 9 bases between. The germline gives CDR1 SGHAT, CDR2 FQNNGV.

The rearrangement joins TRBV27 to TRBJ2-6; 7 positions agree with TRBD2. Germline trimming cut 6 bases from V and 2 bases from J; bases unmatched to any gene: 13. The germline V gene has CDR1 MNHEY and CDR2 SMNVEV (reference sequence). The CDR3 sequence is 18 residues long. The CDR3 loop reads CASRAELGGSAGANVLTF. In nucleotides, the CDR3 is TGTGCCAGCAGGGCTGAGTTGGGGGGGTCAGCTGGGGCCAACGTCCTGACTTTC.

This chain connects TRBV28 to TRBJ1-1; 9 nucleotides match TRBD1. V lost 3 bases to trimming and J lost 1 base; unmatched junction nucleotides: 3. The CDR3 has 15 residues. CDR1 and CDR2 from the germline V gene are MDHEN and SYDVKM. CDR3 sequence reads: CASSFPDRGNTEAFF. The CDR3 DNA reads TGTGCCAGCAGTTTCCCGGACAGGGGGAACACTGAAGCTTTCTTT.

This clone is a singleton in its sample. The V call is TRBV6-1, the J call TRBJ1-1; possible D gene TRBD1, 6 bases. CDR1 is MNHNS, CDR2 SASEGT, per germline. There are 14 residues in the CDR3. Between the trimmed V and J ends, which lost 5 bases and 0 bases, there was a span of 10 bases. The CDR3 DNA reads TGTGCCAGCAGTCCGACAGGCCTGAACACTGAAGCTTTCTTT. Its protein product is CASSPTGLNTEAFF.

This chain links TRBV18 with TRBJ2-7, with 8 bases fitting TRBD2. CDR1 is KGHSH, CDR2 LQKENI, per germline. This CDR3 contains 19 residues. After removal of 2 bases from V and 5 bases from J, the junction contained 20 bases not matched to a gene. The CDR3 region has the DNA TGTGCCAGCTCACCAACCCAACCCGTAAATGCGGGAGGTTCCAACGAGCAGTACTTC. It specifies CASSPTQPVNAGGSNEQYF.

This clone was counted a single time. The V gene is TRBV15, the J gene TRBJ2-3; 13 bases map to TRBD2. The CDR3 covers 16 residues. In germline, CDR1 is LNHNV, CDR2 YYDKDF (reference sequence). V shed 4 bases, J shed 6 bases, and the junction held 7 bases outside the gene matches. The CDR3 protein is CATSIRTSGRIDTQYF. CDR3 coding DNA: TGTGCCACCAGCATACGGACTAGCGGGAGAATTGATACGCAGTATTTT.

The chain has TRBV14 and TRBJ1-1, with D hard to call. This CDR3 has 16 amino acids. Trimming removed 5 bases from V and 3 bases from J, with 19 bases in between. From germline, CDR1 is SGHDN and CDR2 FVKESK. The CDR3 sequence is CASSEGAWARDTEAFF. CDR3 DNA sequence: TGTGCCAGCAGCGAGGGAGCTTGGGCGCGGGACACTGAAGCTTTCTTT.

The CDR3 coding sequence is TGTGCCAGCAGCTTTAGGGGCGGAAGGAACACTGAAGCTTTCTTT. This codes for CASSFRGGRNTEAFF. The chain is built from TRBV7-9 and TRBJ1-1; maybe TRBD1 (5 bases). The V gene's germline CDR1 is SEHNR and CDR2 FQNEAQ (reference sequence). The CDR3 runs 15 residues. Trimming shortened V by 3 bases and J by 1 base, and 12 bases separated the two germline ends.

This clone was seen once. The chain has TRBV25-1 and TRBJ1-1; D possibly corresponds to TRBD1 (5 bases). The V gene lost 2 bases and the J gene lost 1 base, with 14 bases spanning the gap. The length of the CDR3 is 16 residues. Germline CDR1 and CDR2: MGHDK and SYGVNS. As DNA, the CDR3 is TGTGCCAGCAGTGAAGCGGGGACCGGGCGGAACACTGAAGCTTTCTTT. Translated, it gives CASSEAGTGRNTEAFF.

The rearrangement uses TRBV18 and TRBJ2-7; 7 nucleotides agree with TRBD1. Looked up from germline, CDR1 is KGHSH and CDR2 is LQKENI. Trimming removed 3 bases from V and 7 bases from J; junction bases left unmatched: 9. The CDR3 extends over 14 amino acids. The CDR3 sequence: CASSPRTGSGEQYF. The DNA of the CDR3 is TGTGCCAGCTCACCTCGGACAGGCTCGGGGGAGCAGTACTTC.

This CDR3 reads CASSLEVETQYF. CDR3 in DNA: TGCGCCAGCAGCTTGGAAGTGGAGACCCAGTACTTC. The chain uses TRBV5-1 and TRBJ2-5; unclear D gene. Germline values: CDR1 SGHRS, CDR2 YFSETQ. The CDR3 extends over 12 amino acids. Trimming shortened V by 0 bases and J by 5 bases, and 5 bases separated the two germline ends.

Remarks on this clone: The same CDR3 arises from other DNA sequences in this sample as well. As DNA, the CDR3 is TGTGCCAGCAGTGAACAGGGCGCCGGGGAGCTGTTTTTT. Its protein product is CASSEQGAGELFF. The chain has TRBV2 and TRBJ2-2; perhaps TRBD1 as D (5 bases). This CDR3 spans 13 amino acids. Germline V gene data show CDR1 as SNHLY and CDR2 as FYNNEI. Trimming took off 2 bases at V and 6 bases at J, with 7 bases between the two ends.

V gene TRBV5-1 combines with J gene TRBJ2-1, with TRBD2 identical over 10 bases. The junction had 5 bases not matched to a gene; V was cut back by 4 bases and J by 4 bases. CDR3 size: 15 residues. CDR1 and CDR2 (germline): SGHRS, YFSETQ. The CDR3 spells CASSLRTSGYNEQFF. CDR3 DNA sequence: TGCGCCAGCAGCCTACGGACTAGCGGTTACAATGAGCAGTTCTTC.